These 3 T cell receptor beta chains were sequenced from one sample in a study of OX40 agonist ivuxolimab in advanced cancers. The repertoire was sequenced with immunoSEQ multiplex PCR; TCRdb's copy has only in-frame clones and lacks some. The sample gives about 28,000 clones, more than 75% of which show up once; 21% is in the top ten. The material was CD4+ or CD8+ T cells sorted from blood, obtained in a trial of the OX40 agonist ivuxolimab. These receptors were obtained from an adult with an advanced solid tumor such as melanoma, head and neck, liver or kidney cancer.

This clone was seen only once. CDR3 sequence: CASSPGLADNEQFF. The CDR3 DNA sequence: TGCGCCAGCAGCCCGGGACTAGCGGACAATGAGCAGTTCTTC. This chain joins TRBV5-1 and TRBJ2-1; 11 bases are shared with TRBD2. V was pared by 4 bases and J by 5 bases, with 2 bases of the junction left unmatched. Germline lookup yields CDR1 SGHRS and CDR2 YFSETQ. There are 14 residues in the CDR3.

The chain uses TRBV5-8 and TRBJ2-1, with D maybe TRBD2 (5 bases). V dropped 5 bases and J dropped 4 bases, with 13 bases sitting between them. Germline V gene lookup returns CDR1 SGHTS and CDR2 YDEGEE. The CDR3 has 14 residues. The CDR3 bases are TGTGCCAGCAGTCTCACGGACTTATACAATGAGCAGTTCTTC. Amino acid sequence: CASSLTDLYNEQFF.

The V gene is TRBV27, the J gene TRBJ2-5; perhaps D is TRBD1 or TRBD2 (5 bases each). The CDR3 consists of 16 residues. V lost 2 bases to trimming and J lost 5 bases, with 18 bases between them. Germline-derived CDR1 and CDR2 are MNHEY and SMNVEV (reference sequence). The CDR3 bases are TGTGCCAGCAGTTTACGTGACGGGACCCTTGGGGAGACCCAGTACTTC. Amino acids: CASSLRDGTLGETQYF.